Sequencing of this T cell receptor beta chain was carried out in a study of blood T cell repertoires in COVID-19. For the study at large: Spain, Italy and the United States supplied samples that represented acute and convalescent COVID-19. From T cells, B-cell-depleted T cells, or PBMCs came the material, which was cDNA or gDNA.

CDR3 length: 16 residues. V was trimmed by 1 base and J by 3 bases, leaving 15 bases between them. Germline V gene sequence: CDR1 LGHNA, CDR2 YSLEER. Original processing notes: Reference gene primers were amplified, and this amplification served to estimate nucleated cell counts. The assay was immunoSEQ multiplex PCR, and TCRdb's table has in-frame clones only and misses some. The V and J calls and the clone size are those of that table, but D and trimming were determined from the DNA. The sample lists about 110,000 clones; about four fifths were seen once. The sequence derives from a woman in her sixties with acute or convalescent COVID-19. V usage is TRBV4-3 and J usage is TRBJ1-2; perhaps TRBD1 as D (6 bases). Source material: peripheral blood. CDR3 sequence: CASSQVTTGLDYGYTF. CDR3 bases: TGCGCCAGCAGCCAAGTGACCACAGGGTTAGACTATGGCTACACCTTC.